Presented here are 11 T cell receptor beta chains from one specimen sequenced in a study of PD-1 blockade in classical Hodgkin lymphoma. Every patient was affected by relapse after autologous stem cell transplantation, while exposure to brentuximab vedotin was not uniform. The repertoire was sequenced with immunoSEQ multiplex PCR; TCRdb's copy has only in-frame clones and lacks some. The sample yields about 58,000 clones, around 89% seen once. Sequences were derived from peripheral blood mononuclear cells (PBMCs), sampled before the second cycle of nivolumab. The receptors shown here come from a human donor with classical Hodgkin lymphoma.

The gene calls are TRBV5-1 and TRBJ2-7; 9 nucleotides align to TRBD1. Looked up from germline, CDR1 is SGHRS and CDR2 is YFSETQ. The CDR3 spans 15 residues. Trimming removed 2 bases from V and 3 bases from J; junction bases left unmatched: 6. This CDR3 is CASSLIPGQGYEQYF. In nucleotides, the CDR3 is TGCGCCAGCAGCTTAATACCGGGACAGGGCTACGAGCAGTACTTC.

The chain combines TRBV7-9 with TRBJ1-1, with 9 bases that match TRBD1. The germline V gene encodes CDR1 SEHNR and CDR2 FQNEAQ (reference sequence). CDR3 size: 16 residues. V gave up 1 base and J gave up 3 bases; unmatched junction bases: 6. The CDR3 DNA reads as TGTGCCAGCAGCTTAGGGGGGACAGGGAGGCACACTGAAGCTTTCTTT. Translating it yields CASSLGGTGRHTEAFF.

This clone was seen a few times. The chain carries TRBV7-9 and TRBJ1-1; D not certain. This CDR3 has 13 residues. Looked up from germline, CDR1 is SEHNR and CDR2 is FQNEAQ (reference sequence). The V end lost 5 bases, the J end lost 11 bases, and 18 bases lay between the germline ends. CDR3 DNA sequence: TGTGCCAGCAGCCCTGACGCGGGCAGGTGGGCTTTCTTT. Protein sequence: CASSPDAGRWAFF.

The rearrangement links TRBV6-5 to TRBJ1-2, with a tentative D call TRBD1 (6 bases). Trimming took 0 bases from V and 4 from J, leaving 12 bases between them. From germline, CDR1 is MNHEY and CDR2 SVGAGI. The CDR3 has 15 residues. The CDR3 loop reads CASSYSHLGGYGYTF. Here the CDR3 DNA reads TGTGCCAGCAGTTACTCGCATCTAGGGGGCTATGGCTACACCTTC.

CDR3 bases: TGTGCCAGCAGCTTATCCACAACCCCGCCGTTGAATACGCAGTATTTT. Amino acids: CASSLSTTPPLNTQYF. The rearrangement links TRBV7-9 to TRBJ2-3; the D is unclear. Germline V gene sequence: CDR1 SEHNR, CDR2 FQNEAQ (reference sequence). The CDR3 runs 16 residues. Between the trimmed V and J ends, which lost 2 bases and 7 bases, there was a span of 19 bases.

The chain is built from TRBV7-8 and TRBJ1-4; 8 nucleotides align to TRBD1. Germline V gene sequence: CDR1 SGHVS, CDR2 FQNEAQ. The CDR3 has 14 amino acids. Trimming at V came to 3 bases and at J to 7 bases, leaving 4 bases not matched to a gene. The CDR3 DNA is TGTGCCAGCAGCTTTGGACAGGGTCGTGAAAAACTGTTTTTT. This gives the protein CASSFGQGREKLFF.

The CDR3 DNA sequence: TGTGCCAGCACCGCCCGTGAGACGAAACTGTTTTTT. This translates into CASTARETKLFF. The chain uses TRBV2 and TRBJ1-4; the D is unclear. V gave up 7 bases and J gave up 11 bases, with 14 bases separating them. CDR1 is SNHLY, CDR2 FYNNEI, per germline. The length of the CDR3 is 12 residues.

The rearrangement joins TRBV5-1 to TRBJ1-6; no reliable D call. Trimming took 4 bases from V and 6 from J, leaving 14 bases between them. Germline CDR1 is SGHRS and CDR2 is YFSETQ. The CDR3 runs to 15 residues. The chain's CDR3 is CASSPTGKANSPLHF. The CDR3 DNA sequence: TGCGCCAGCAGCCCGACCGGGAAGGCTAATTCACCCCTCCACTTT.

The rearrangement links TRBV5-4 to TRBJ2-5; 8 bases agree with TRBD1. Germline V gene data show CDR1 as SGHNT and CDR2 as YYREEE (reference sequence). CDR3 length: 15 amino acids. J was trimmed by 6 bases and V by 3 bases; bases with no gene match: 10. The CDR3 region is CASSSTGTGIQTQYF. The CDR3 DNA follows: TGTGCCAGCAGCTCGACCGGGACAGGTATTCAGACCCAGTACTTC.

This rearrangement joins TRBV10-2 to TRBJ2-3; 8 bases fit TRBD2. V shed 6 bases, J shed 0 bases, and the junction held 2 bases outside the gene matches. From germline, CDR1 is WSHSY and CDR2 SAAADI. This CDR3 has 14 residues. CDR3 DNA sequence: TGCGCCAGCAGGGGACTAGGCAGCACAGATACGCAGTATTTT. It codes for CASRGLGSTDTQYF.

This clone came up once. The genes are TRBV5-1 and TRBJ1-2; D call uncertain. Germline V gives CDR1 SGHRS, CDR2 YFSETQ. The ends were cut back, 1 base at V and 2 bases at J, with 9 bases in the middle. The CDR3 consists of 14 residues. The CDR3 spells CASSLLPGNYGYTF. The DNA for the CDR3 is TGCGCCAGCAGCTTGTTGCCGGGGAACTATGGCTACACCTTC.